This T cell receptor beta chain was retrieved from a study of monozygotic twins with inflammatory bowel disease (dated by TCRdb to between 2019 and 2020). Study-wide context: The complete study included around 30 monozygotic twin pairs: 19 IBD-discordant Danish pairs and nine German pairs, of which four were IBD-concordant and five were IBD-discordant. Within discordant pairs, disease-associated traits were sought mainly by comparing IBD patients with their genetically identical healthy co-twins. Each individual had, on average, about 151 000 unique TCRalpha sequences and 181 000 unique TCRbeta sequences available for analysis. Findings and caveats that apply to the study as a whole: The analysis was unable to tell different T cell subtypes apart. Repertoire similarity did not differ between concordant and discordant twins, possibly due to limited statistical power. Differing immunosuppressive treatments among patients may have added background noise and inter-individual variability to the repertoires. Measured by the inverse Simpson index, TCRbeta repertoire diversity was lower in IBD patients than in their healthy co-twins. IBD patients shared fewer clonotypes with other individuals than healthy twins did, most markedly in patients showing signs of disease activity. The results gave no support for a single strong signal or clonotype linked to IBD.

The germline V gene gives CDR1 as MNHEY and CDR2 as SVGAGI. Its CDR3 holds 15 amino acids, cysteine through phenylalanine. This entry has no DNA. As regards this clonotype: Its cognate antigen has yet to be identified.

Libraries were constructed by 5' RACE. For each TCR library, around 3,800 ng of total RNA was used. For each sample, cDNA synthesis was carried out in eight separate reactions using SMARTScribe reverse transcriptase. Unique molecular identifiers containing a 6-nucleotide sample barcode were introduced through template switching during cDNA synthesis. TCRalpha and TCRbeta cDNA was amplified by two nested PCRs of 16 and 9 cycles, with bead purification after each PCR. Before amplification, cDNA was treated with uracil DNA-glycosylase and purified using the QIAquick PCR purification kit. In the second PCR, Illumina TruSeq-compatible adapters and sample-specific barcodes were added. TapeStation and Qubit were used to check library quality and concentration, and around 5.2 ng of each library went into the pool. The pooled libraries were sequenced with 2 x 100 bp reads and custom sequencing primers on an Illumina HiSeq2500 single-index Rapid Run. The paper's processing steps were these. MiGEC version 1.2.6 was used for UMI-based consensus assembly, which corrected PCR and sequencing errors. MiXCR version 2.1.1 was used to carry out V(D)J alignment, clonotype assembly and CDR3 extraction. To normalise gene usage, clonotype sharing and MAIT/NKT TCR abundance, the analysis used the top 1000, 10 000 and 20 000 clonotypes per sample. Diversity was computed as the inverse Simpson index with the vegan R package after downsampling to 27 000 UMIs. Statistical testing used paired Mann-Whitney U tests on the discordant twin pairs and applied Benjamini-Hochberg correction for multiple testing. TCRdb reprocessed the sequencing reads and holds a single record per CDR3 protein sequence, with no DNA. These V and J calls rely on TCRdb rather than the paper's analysis. This sample's listing comprises around 450,000 distinct CDR3 sequences. The ten largest clones take up 2.4% of the sample.

An approximately 2.5 ml peripheral blood sample was drawn into PAXgene tubes per donor and stored at -80°C. Without T cell sorting, total RNA was isolated from whole blood using the PAXgene blood miRNA kit on an automated QIAcube. Deep TCRalpha and TCRbeta repertoire profiling with unique molecular barcoding was performed on peripheral blood of monozygotic twin pairs concordant or discordant for inflammatory bowel disease. Smoking habits were recorded for all twin pairs, and each individual was classified as a current, former or never smoker. Recombination linked TRBV6-5 to TRBJ2-7; TCRdb lists TRBD1, though no DNA is available to test this call. The sample taken for sequencing was blood. This TCR came from a human donor with ulcerative colitis or Crohn's disease, or a healthy co-twin of an affected twin (not recorded which). The CDR3 region reads CASSYEARGVYEQYF.